Following are 22 T cell receptor beta chains from one sample sequenced in a study of shared clonotypes between healthy human individuals. Method: immunoSEQ multiplex PCR; TCRdb's copy keeps in-frame clones and lacks some. The top ten hold around 1.2% of the sample, which has around 2,100,000 clones, roughly 95% seen once. Terminally differentiated effector memory CD45RA+ cells were excluded from the naive CD8 cells, which were CD45RO-negative and positively selected for CCR7. Sample: naive CD8+ T cells sorted from blood. These receptor sequences come from a young man in good health.

Note on this clone: This same CDR3 is encoded by further DNA sequences in the sample. This chain connects TRBV5-1 to TRBJ2-7; D gene unclear. The germline CDR1 and CDR2 sequences are SGHRS and YFSETQ. V was cut by 0 bases and J by 2 bases, with 9 bases left in between. The CDR3 contains 14 residues. The CDR3 DNA sequence: TGCGCCAGCAGCTTGGCCGGAGCCCCCTACGAGCAGTACTTC. This translates into CASSLAGAPYEQYF.

The V and J genes are TRBV7-8 and TRBJ2-7; D call uncertain. Trimming removed 1 base at V and 4 bases at J, with 23 bases between. This CDR3 region has 18 residues. Germline assignment: CDR1 SGHVS and CDR2 FQNEAQ. This CDR3 reads CASSLGFVSTVNPYEQYF. In DNA, the CDR3 is TGTGCCAGCAGCTTAGGATTTGTGTCTACCGTAAACCCTTACGAGCAGTACTTC.

This chain links TRBV5-1 with TRBJ2-5, with TRBD1 as a possible D gene (5 bases). The CDR3 extends over 15 amino acids. CDR1 is SGHRS, CDR2 YFSETQ, per germline. V lost 0 bases to trimming and J lost 4 bases, with 13 bases between them. This CDR3 reads CASSLVGGAGETQYF. The CDR3 DNA reads TGCGCCAGCAGCTTGGTTGGTGGGGCTGGAGAGACCCAGTACTTC.

The chain is built from TRBV6-5 and TRBJ2-1, with a possible D match to TRBD2 (5 bases). From germline, CDR1 is MNHEY and CDR2 SVGAGI. Between the trimmed V and J ends, which lost 0 bases and 7 bases, there was a span of 7 bases. The CDR3 runs 13 residues. For the CDR3, the DNA is TGTGCCAGCAGTTACTCGAGGGTTAATGAGCAGTTCTTC. Translation: CASSYSRVNEQFF.

The chain employs TRBV11-1 and TRBJ2-3; 7 positions match TRBD1. Germline lookup yields CDR1 SGHAT and CDR2 FQDESV (reference sequence). The CDR3 runs to 14 residues. Trimming at V came to 5 bases and at J to 0 bases, leaving 2 bases not matched to a gene. The CDR3 DNA is TGTGCCAGCAGCGGACAGGAAAGCACAGATACGCAGTATTTT. Protein: CASSGQESTDTQYF.

Note on this clone: The same CDR3 arises from other DNA sequences in this sample as well. V and J are TRBV15 and TRBJ2-7; 10 positions match TRBD1. The V segment lost 5 bases and the J segment 2 bases; nucleotides outside the gene matches: 3. CDR1 LNHNV and CDR2 YYDKDF come from the germline V gene (reference sequence). CDR3 length: 14 residues. As DNA, the CDR3 is TGTGCCACCAGCCGGGACAGGGGTGCCTACGAGCAGTACTTC. Translated, it gives CATSRDRGAYEQYF.

The table lists this clone with a count of one. The chain is built from TRBV6-5 and TRBJ2-5; D gene unclear. The J call is in doubt because the DNA end fits TRBJ2-7 better. This CDR3 contains 13 residues. CDR1 and CDR2 from the germline V gene are MNHEY and SVGAGI. The CDR3, as DNA: TGTGCCAGCAGCCTGCTTTTAGGTTACGAGCAGTACTTC. Translating gives CASSLLLGYEQYF.

The rearrangement links TRBV4-1 to TRBJ2-3, with 8 bases that match TRBD2. V was clipped by 1 base and J by 0 bases; unmatched bases: 0. Germline assignment: CDR1 MGHRA and CDR2 YSYEKL. The CDR3 extends over 15 amino acids. Here the CDR3 reads CASSQAGGSTDTQYF. CDR3 nucleotides: TGCGCCAGCAGCCAAGCGGGGGGGAGCACAGATACGCAGTATTTT.

As for this clone: The identical CDR3 is also encoded by other nucleotide sequences in the sample. V usage is TRBV30 and J usage is TRBJ1-2, with no clear D. This CDR3 spans 12 amino acids. The V end was cut by 2 bases, the J end by 4 bases, with 8 bases between. Per germline, CDR1 GTSNPN and CDR2 SVGIG (reference sequence). The CDR3: CAWSPEGYGYTF. Written as DNA, the CDR3 is TGTGCCTGGAGTCCTGAGGGCTATGGCTACACCTTC.

V is TRBV4-1 and J is TRBJ1-1; D is possibly TRBD1 (5 bases). V was cut by 8 bases and J by 1 base, with 17 bases left in between. The CDR3 has 15 amino acids. Germline-derived CDR1 and CDR2 are MGHRA and YSYEKL. The DNA of the CDR3 is TGCGCCAGCGAGCGGCGAGGACAACAGAACACTGAAGCTTTCTTT. It yields the protein CASERRGQQNTEAFF.

This chain links TRBV7-2 with TRBJ2-7, with 8 bases aligning to TRBD1. The CDR3 is 18 amino acids. Looked up from germline, CDR1 is SGHTA and CDR2 is FQGNSA. The V segment lost 1 base and the J segment 5 bases; nucleotides outside the gene matches: 16. The CDR3 DNA reads TGTGCCAGCAGCTTAGACCCTCAGATGGCAGGGGGCCACAACGAGCAGTACTTC. It is translated as CASSLDPQMAGGHNEQYF.

This chain joins TRBV5-6 and TRBJ2-7, with D maybe TRBD2 (6 bases). V shed 0 bases and J shed 0 bases, with 13 bases lying between them. Germline CDR1 and CDR2: SGHDT and YYEEEE. CDR3 size: 16 residues. CDR3 protein: CASSLDRGVSSYEQYF. CDR3 DNA sequence: TGTGCCAGCAGCTTGGACCGCGGGGTGAGCTCCTACGAGCAGTACTTC.

The chain combines TRBV28 with TRBJ2-2; unclear D gene. V gave up 8 bases and J gave up 7 bases, with 14 bases separating them. The CDR3 consists of 13 residues. Germline V gene data show CDR1 as MDHEN and CDR2 as SYDVKM. CDR3 sequence reads: CASGQGRLGELFF. CDR3 in DNA: TGTGCCAGCGGCCAAGGTCGTCTCGGGGAGCTGTTTTTT.

This chain uses TRBV29-1 with TRBJ2-3; 13 nucleotides agree with TRBD2. This CDR3 has 15 amino acids. Trimming cost V 6 bases and J 5 bases; bases outside gene matches: 8. The germline CDR1 and CDR2 sequences are SQVTM and ANQGSEA. The CDR3 sequence is CSVGAGTSGIDTQYF. In nucleotides, the CDR3 is TGCAGCGTCGGGGCCGGGACTAGCGGGATAGATACGCAGTATTTT.

Worth noting for this clone: Its ends do not fully match the called genes, so a read error is possible. The chain links TRBV7-9 to TRBJ2-7, with D perhaps being TRBD1 or TRBD2 (6 bases each). Germline-derived CDR1 and CDR2 are SEHNR and FQNEAQ (reference sequence). This CDR3 is built from 14 residues. The CDR3 is CASSPPGGSHEQYF. CDR3 DNA sequence: TGTGCCAGCAGCCCGCCCGGGGGCTCCCACGAGCAGTACTTC.

This clone has more than one count but fewer than ten. V gene TRBV4-1 combines with J gene TRBJ2-5; TRBD2 might be the D (5 bases). Germline-derived CDR1 and CDR2 are MGHRA and YSYEKL. The CDR3 is 13 amino acids. Between the trimmed V and J ends, which lost 4 bases and 1 base, there was a span of 7 bases. The CDR3 spells CASSPGIQETQYF. As DNA, the CDR3 is TGCGCCAGCAGCCCGGGGATCCAAGAGACCCAGTACTTC.

This chain uses TRBV11-2 with TRBJ1-2; D is unclear. The CDR3 runs 17 residues. CDR1 and CDR2 (germline): SGHAT, FQNNGV. Between the trimmed V and J ends, which lost 0 bases and 6 bases, there was a span of 20 bases. The CDR3 loop reads CASSLDAFIPYPDGYTF. The CDR3 bases are TGTGCCAGCAGCTTAGATGCCTTCATTCCCTACCCCGATGGCTACACCTTC.

The chain recombines TRBV5-1 with TRBJ2-5; D call uncertain. V was clipped by 6 bases and J by 3 bases, with 6 bases between them. This CDR3 contains 11 residues. The germline gives CDR1 SGHRS, CDR2 YFSETQ. The CDR3 sequence is CASTSEETQYF. Here the CDR3 DNA reads TGCGCCAGCACGTCCGAAGAGACCCAGTACTTC.

The V and J genes are TRBV4-1 and TRBJ2-7; 8 nucleotides line up with TRBD2. Germline CDR1 is MGHRA and CDR2 is YSYEKL. The CDR3 runs 15 residues. V dropped 2 bases and J dropped 4; count of bases not matched to a gene: 7. The CDR3 sequence: CASSQTGLGAYEQYF. The CDR3 nucleotides are TGCGCCAGCAGCCAAACGGGACTAGGGGCTTACGAGCAGTACTTC.

The CDR3 is CASSQVASGGDYEQYF. The CDR3 DNA reads as TGTGCCAGCAGCCAAGTGGCAAGCGGGGGGGACTACGAGCAGTACTTC. V is TRBV4-2 and J is TRBJ2-7, with 10 bases aligning to TRBD2. Germline V gene sequence: CDR1 LGHNA, CDR2 YNFKEQ. The trim removed 1 base at V and 3 bases at J, leaving 6 bases unmatched. The CDR3 contains 16 residues.

This chain links TRBV7-9 with TRBJ2-1; weak D call: TRBD2 (6 bases). Germline V lookup: CDR1 SEHNR, CDR2 FQNEAQ (reference sequence). The CDR3 length is 14 residues. V lost 8 bases to trimming and J lost 3 bases, with 14 bases between them. The CDR3 nucleotides are TGTGCCAGCGAGGGTAGCGGTTTCTACAATGAGCAGTTCTTC. As protein: CASEGSGFYNEQFF.

The CDR3: CASSSLGGDGDSYEQYF. The CDR3 coding sequence is TGTGCCAGCAGCTCCCTGGGGGGCGACGGGGACTCCTACGAGCAGTACTTC. The J gene is TRBJ2-7, the V gene TRBV28, with D perhaps assigned TRBD1 or TRBD2 (6 bases each). V lost 6 bases, J lost 0 bases, and 21 bases lay in between. Germline assignment: CDR1 MDHEN and CDR2 SYDVKM. The CDR3 contains 17 residues.